The clone carrying this T cell receptor beta chain showed up just once. Its antigen remains unidentified. This CDR3 is also generated by other DNA sequences in the sample. Profiling relied on immunoSEQ multiplex PCR, and the TCRdb table lists in-frame clones only, not all of them. The sample shows 2 million to 2.5 million clones, just under 95% of them seen only once. This entry comes from a study of shared clonotypes between healthy human individuals. Study context: The study used three CD4 naive, three CD4 memory, two CD8 naive and one CD8 memory plate per donor.

Overall study results and limits: Collection of samples was limited to blood; tissue repertoires likely differ. Naive subsets usually exceeded memory subsets in estimated richness. The genetic and exposure-history diversity represented was limited by few donors.

The germline V gene has CDR1 SGHTA and CDR2 FQGNSA. With V trimmed by 3 bases and J by 4 bases, 2 bases remained unmatched. The CDR3 contains 15 residues. The sample comprised naive CD4+ T cells from PBMCs. Subset denoted: CD45RA+ positively selected. The receptor's source is a man between 18 and 29 years old in good health. Some clones in this sample may be carry-over from other donors' samples. The rearrangement uses TRBV7-2 and TRBJ2-2; 10 bases are a match to TRBD2. As DNA, the CDR3 is TGTGCCAGCAGCTTTCGACTAGCGGGCACCGGGGAGCTGTTTTTT. It yields the protein CASSFRLAGTGELFF.